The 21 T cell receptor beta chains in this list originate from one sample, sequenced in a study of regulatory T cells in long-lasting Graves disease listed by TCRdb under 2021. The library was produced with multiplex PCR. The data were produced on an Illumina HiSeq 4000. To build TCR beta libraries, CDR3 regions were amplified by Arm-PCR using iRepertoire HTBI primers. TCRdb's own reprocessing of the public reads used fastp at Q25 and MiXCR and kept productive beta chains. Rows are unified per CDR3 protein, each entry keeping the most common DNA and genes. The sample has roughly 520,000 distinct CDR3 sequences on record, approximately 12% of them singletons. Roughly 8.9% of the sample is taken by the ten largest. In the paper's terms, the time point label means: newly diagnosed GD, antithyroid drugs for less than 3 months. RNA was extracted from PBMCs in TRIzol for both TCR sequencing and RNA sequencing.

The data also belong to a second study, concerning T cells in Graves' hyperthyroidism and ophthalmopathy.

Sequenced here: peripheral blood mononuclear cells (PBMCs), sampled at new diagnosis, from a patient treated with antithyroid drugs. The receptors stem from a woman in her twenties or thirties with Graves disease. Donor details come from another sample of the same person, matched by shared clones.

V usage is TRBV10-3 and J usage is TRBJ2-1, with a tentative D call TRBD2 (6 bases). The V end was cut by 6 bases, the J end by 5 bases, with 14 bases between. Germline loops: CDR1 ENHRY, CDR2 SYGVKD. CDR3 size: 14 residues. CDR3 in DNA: TGTGCCATCAGGGAGGGCGGGGTTGACAATGAGCAGTTCTTC. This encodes CAIREGGVDNEQFF.

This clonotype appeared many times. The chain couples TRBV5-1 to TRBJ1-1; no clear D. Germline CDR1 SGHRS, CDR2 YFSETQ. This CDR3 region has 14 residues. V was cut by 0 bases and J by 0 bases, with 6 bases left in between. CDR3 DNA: TGCGCCAGCAGCTTGGAACCGTTGAACACTGAAGCTTTCTTT. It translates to CASSLEPLNTEAFF.

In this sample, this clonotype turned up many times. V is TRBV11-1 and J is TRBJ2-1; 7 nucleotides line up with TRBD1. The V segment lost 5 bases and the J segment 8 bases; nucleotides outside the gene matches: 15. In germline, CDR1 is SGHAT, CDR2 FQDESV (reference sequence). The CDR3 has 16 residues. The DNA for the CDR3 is TGTGCCAGCAGCAACAGGGGACGCAGGGTGAGTTATGAGCAGTTCTTC. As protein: CASSNRGRRVSYEQFF.

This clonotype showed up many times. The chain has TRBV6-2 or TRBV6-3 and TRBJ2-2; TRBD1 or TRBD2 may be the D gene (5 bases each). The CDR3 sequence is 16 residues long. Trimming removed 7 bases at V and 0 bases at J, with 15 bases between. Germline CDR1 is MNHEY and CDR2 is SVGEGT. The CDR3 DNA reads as TGTGCCAGCAACAAATGGGGGTCCTCGAACACCGGGGAGCTGTTTTTT. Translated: CASNKWGSSNTGELFF.

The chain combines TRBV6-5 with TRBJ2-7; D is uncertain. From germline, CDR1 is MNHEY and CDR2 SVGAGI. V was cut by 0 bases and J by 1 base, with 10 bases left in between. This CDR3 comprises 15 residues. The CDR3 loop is CASSYSISASYEQYF. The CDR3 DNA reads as TGTGCCAGCAGTTACTCGATCAGTGCGTCCTACGAGCAGTACTTC.

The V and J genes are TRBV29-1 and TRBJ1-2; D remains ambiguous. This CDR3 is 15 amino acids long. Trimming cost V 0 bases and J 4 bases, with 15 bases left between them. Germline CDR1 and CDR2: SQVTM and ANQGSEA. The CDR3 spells CSVEEVSRSGYGYTF. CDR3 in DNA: TGCAGCGTTGAAGAAGTGTCACGATCGGGCTATGGCTACACCTTC.

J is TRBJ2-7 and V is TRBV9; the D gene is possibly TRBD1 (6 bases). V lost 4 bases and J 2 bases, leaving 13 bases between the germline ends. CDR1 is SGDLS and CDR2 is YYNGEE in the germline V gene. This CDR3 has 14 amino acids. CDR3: CASSPWAGAYEQYF. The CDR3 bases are TGTGCCAGCAGCCCATGGGCAGGGGCCTACGAGCAGTACTTC.

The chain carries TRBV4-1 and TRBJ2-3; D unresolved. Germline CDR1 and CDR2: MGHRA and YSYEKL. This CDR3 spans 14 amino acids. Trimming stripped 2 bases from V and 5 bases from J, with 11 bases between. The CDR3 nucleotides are TGCGCCAGCAGCCAACAGGTGGTTAGAGATACGCAGTATTTT. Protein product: CASSQQVVRDTQYF.

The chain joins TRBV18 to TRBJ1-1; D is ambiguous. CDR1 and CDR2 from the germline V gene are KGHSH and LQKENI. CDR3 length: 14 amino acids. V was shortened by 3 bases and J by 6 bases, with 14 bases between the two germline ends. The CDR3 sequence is CASSPSSTFAEAFF. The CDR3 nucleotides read TGTGCCAGCTCACCTTCGTCGACATTCGCTGAAGCTTTCTTT. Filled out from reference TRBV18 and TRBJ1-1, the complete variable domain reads NAGVMQNPRHLVRRRGQEARLRCSPMKGHSHVYWYRQLPEEGLKFMVYLQKENIIDESGMPKERFSAEFPKEGPSILRIQQVVRGDSAAYFCASSPSSTFAEAFFGQGTRLTVV.

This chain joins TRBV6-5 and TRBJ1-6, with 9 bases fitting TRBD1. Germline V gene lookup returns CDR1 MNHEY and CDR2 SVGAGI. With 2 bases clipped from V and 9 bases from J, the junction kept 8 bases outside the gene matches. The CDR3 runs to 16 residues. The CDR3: CASSYQPGQGSSPLHF. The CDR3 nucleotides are TGTGCCAGCAGTTACCAGCCGGGACAGGGCAGTTCACCCCTCCACTTT.

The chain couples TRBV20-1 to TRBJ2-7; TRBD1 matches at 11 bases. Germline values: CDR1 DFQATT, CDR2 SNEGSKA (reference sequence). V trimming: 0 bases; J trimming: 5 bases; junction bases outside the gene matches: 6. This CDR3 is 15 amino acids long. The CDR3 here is CSARDPGQGANEQYF. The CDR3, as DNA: TGCAGTGCTAGAGACCCCGGACAGGGGGCTAACGAGCAGTACTTC.

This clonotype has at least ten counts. The CDR3 coding sequence is TGCAGTGCCCCCAGGGTCTACGAGCAGTACTTC. Translating it yields CSAPRVYEQYF. The V and J genes are TRBV20-1 and TRBJ2-7; D possibly corresponds to TRBD1 (5 bases). CDR3 length: 11 amino acids. Trimming left V 6 bases short and J 3 bases short, with 9 bases between. Germline V gene lookup returns CDR1 DFQATT and CDR2 SNEGSKA (reference sequence).

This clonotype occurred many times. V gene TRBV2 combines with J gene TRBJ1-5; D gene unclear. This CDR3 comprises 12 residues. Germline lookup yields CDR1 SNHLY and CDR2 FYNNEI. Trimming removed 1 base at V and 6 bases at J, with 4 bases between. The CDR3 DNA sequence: TGTGCCAGCAGTGAAGAGCCTCAGCCCCAGCATTTT. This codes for CASSEEPQPQHF. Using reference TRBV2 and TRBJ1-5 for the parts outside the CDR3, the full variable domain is EPEVTQTPSHQVTQMGQEVILRCVPISNHLYFYWYRQILGQKVEFLVSFYNNEISEKSEIFDDQFSVERPDGSNFTLKIRSTKLEDSAMYFCASSEEPQPQHFGDGTRLSIL.

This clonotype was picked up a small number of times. The CDR3 reads CASSPGAGTNEKLFF. CDR3 sequence (DNA): TGTGCCAGCTCACCCGGGGCGGGAACTAATGAAAAACTGTTTTTT. The chain has TRBV18 and TRBJ1-4; TRBD1 is a possible D gene (5 bases). In germline, CDR1 is KGHSH, CDR2 LQKENI. The CDR3 contains 15 residues. Trimming pared 3 bases from V and 1 base from J, leaving 9 bases between.

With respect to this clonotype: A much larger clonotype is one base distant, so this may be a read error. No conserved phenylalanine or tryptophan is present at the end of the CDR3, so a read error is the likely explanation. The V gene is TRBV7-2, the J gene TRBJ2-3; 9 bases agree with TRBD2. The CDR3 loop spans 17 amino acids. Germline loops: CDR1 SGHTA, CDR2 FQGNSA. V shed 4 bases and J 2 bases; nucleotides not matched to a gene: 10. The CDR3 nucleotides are TGTGCCAGCAGCTACGAAAGGACTAGCGCTCTCACAGATACGCAGTATGTT. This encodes CASSYERTSALTDTQYV.

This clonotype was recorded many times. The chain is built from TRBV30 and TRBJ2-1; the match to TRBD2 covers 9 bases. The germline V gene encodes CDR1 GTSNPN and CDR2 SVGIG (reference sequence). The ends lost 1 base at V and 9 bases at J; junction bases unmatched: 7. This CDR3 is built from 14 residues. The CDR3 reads CAWSALAGEGEQFF. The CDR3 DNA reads TGTGCCTGGAGTGCCTTAGCGGGAGAAGGTGAGCAGTTCTTC.

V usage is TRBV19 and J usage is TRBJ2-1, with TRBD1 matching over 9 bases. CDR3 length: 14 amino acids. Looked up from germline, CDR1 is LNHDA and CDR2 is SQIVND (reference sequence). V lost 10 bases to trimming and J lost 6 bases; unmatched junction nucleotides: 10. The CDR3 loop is CATDRGGGPNEQFF. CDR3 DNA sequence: TGTGCCACCGACAGGGGGGGAGGACCCAATGAGCAGTTCTTC. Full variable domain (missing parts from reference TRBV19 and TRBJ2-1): DGGITQSPKYLFRKEGQNVTLSCEQNLNHDAMYWYRQDPGQGLRLIYYSQIVNDFQKGDIAEGYSVSREKKESFPLTVTSAQKNPTAFYLCATDRGGGPNEQFFGPGTRLTVL.

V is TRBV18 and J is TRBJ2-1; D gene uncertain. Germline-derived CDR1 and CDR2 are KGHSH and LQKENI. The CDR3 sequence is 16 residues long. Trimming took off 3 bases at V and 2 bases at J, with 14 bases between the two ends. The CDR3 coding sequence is TGTGCCAGCTCACCCGGTAGTATCGGCCCCTACAATGAGCAGTTCTTC. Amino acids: CASSPGSIGPYNEQFF.

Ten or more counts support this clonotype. CDR3 protein: CASSLEGRDTEAFF. CDR3 nucleotides: TGCGCCAGCAGCTTGGAGGGCAGAGACACTGAAGCTTTCTTT. V is TRBV5-1 and J is TRBJ1-1; D is uncertain. CDR3 length: 14 amino acids. CDR1 is SGHRS, CDR2 YFSETQ, per germline. The V and J ends lost 0 bases and 3 bases respectively, with 9 bases between them.

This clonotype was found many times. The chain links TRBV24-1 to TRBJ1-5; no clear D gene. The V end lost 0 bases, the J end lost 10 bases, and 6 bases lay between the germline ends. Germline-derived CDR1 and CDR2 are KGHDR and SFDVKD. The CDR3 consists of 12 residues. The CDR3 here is CATSDLRSPQHF. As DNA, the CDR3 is TGTGCCACCAGTGATTTGCGGTCTCCCCAGCATTTT.

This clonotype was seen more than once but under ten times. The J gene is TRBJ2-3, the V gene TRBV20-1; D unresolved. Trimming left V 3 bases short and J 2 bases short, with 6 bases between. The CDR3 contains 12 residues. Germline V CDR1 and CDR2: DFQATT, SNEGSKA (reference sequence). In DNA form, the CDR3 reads TGCAGTGCTAGTGTGCCCACAGATACGCAGTATTTT. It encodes CSASVPTDTQYF.